This note documents a single TCR beta chain sequence. Its antigen is still unknown. This CDR3 comprises 11 residues. With 0 bases removed from V and 9 bases from J, the gap between germline ends came to 8 bases. Germline loops: CDR1 GTSNPN, CDR2 SVGIG (reference sequence). This specimen belongs to a study of OX40 agonist ivuxolimab in advanced cancers. Study background: Of mixed ages from about 23 to 79 and averaging approximately 60 years, the group was just under 85% male.

The table came from immunoSEQ multiplex PCR; TCRdb's copy has only in-frame clones and leaves some out. Of some 70,000 clones listed, about nine tenths were seen once; the top ten hold 8% to 10%. Regarding the study as a whole: Dosing at 0.1 to 3.0 mg/kg was accompanied by clonal expansion of CD4+ and CD8+ blood T cells by week 6. People who partly responded at 0.1-3.0 mg/kg had some of the least clonal expansion seen.

The genes are TRBV30 and TRBJ1-1, with unresolved D. Here the sequenced sample was CD4+ or CD8+ T cells sorted from blood, taken in a trial of the OX40 agonist ivuxolimab. The receptor's source is an adult with an advanced solid tumor such as melanoma, head and neck, liver or kidney cancer. As DNA, the CDR3 is TGTGCCTGGAGTGTATTCCGAAAAGCTTTCTTT. This encodes CAWSVFRKAFF.